The 26 T cell receptor beta chains reported below all come from one sample, sequenced in a study of technical replicates of blood from a handful of donors. TCRdb keeps only in-frame clones here, not all; method: immunoSEQ multiplex PCR. The sample contains roughly 80,000 clones, about 92% of which appear only once. Sequencing input: T cells isolated from PBMCs. The receptors shown here come from a human donor in good health.

The rearrangement uses TRBV5-1 and TRBJ1-2; unclear D gene. Trimming took 4 bases from V and 1 from J, leaving 11 bases between them. This CDR3 has 14 amino acids. The V gene's germline CDR1 is SGHRS and CDR2 YFSETQ. The CDR3, as DNA: TGCGCCAGCAGCCCGACAAATCTTAACTATGGCTACACCTTC. Translating gives CASSPTNLNYGYTF.

The chain combines TRBV9 with TRBJ1-4, with unresolved D. The CDR3 has 15 residues. Trimming pared 0 bases from V and 7 bases from J, leaving 13 bases between. Germline V gives CDR1 SGDLS, CDR2 YYNGEE. The CDR3 DNA reads as TGTGCCAGCAGCGTAGCTGCCGGGAGGACTGAAAAACTGTTTTTT. This translates into CASSVAAGRTEKLFF.

The chain employs TRBV9 and TRBJ2-7; perhaps TRBD1 as D (5 bases). V lost 0 bases and J lost 5, with 9 bases in between. The CDR3 has 13 residues. Germline-derived CDR1 and CDR2 are SGDLS and YYNGEE. In DNA, the CDR3 is TGTGCCAGCAGCGTAGCCAGGGCGGACGAGCAGTACTTC. Translating it yields CASSVARADEQYF. The full variable domain, completed using reference TRBV9 and TRBJ2-7, is DSGVTQTPKHLITATGQRVTLRCSPRSGDLSVYWYQQSLDQGLQFLIQYYNGEERAKGNILERFSAQQFPDLHSELNLSSLELGDSALYFCASSVARADEQYFGPGTRLTVT.

V gene TRBV7-2 combines with J gene TRBJ2-7; D may be TRBD1 (7 bases). The CDR3 is 14 residues long. Between the trimmed V and J ends, which lost 4 bases and 2 bases, there was a span of 12 bases. Looked up from germline, CDR1 is SGHTA and CDR2 is FQGNSA. The CDR3 loop is CASSWGDSPYEQYF. In nucleotides, the CDR3 is TGTGCCAGCAGCTGGGGGGACAGCCCCTACGAGCAGTACTTC.

V usage is TRBV28 and J usage is TRBJ2-3, with 9 bases that match TRBD2. The germline CDR1 and CDR2 sequences are MDHEN and SYDVKM. The CDR3 has 16 amino acids. J lost 2 bases, V lost 5 bases, and 8 bases had no gene match. CDR3 nucleotides: TGTGCCAGCAGTCTACCGACTAGCGGTTACACAGATACGCAGTATTTT. It encodes CASSLPTSGYTDTQYF.

This chain links TRBV19 with TRBJ1-2, with D possibly TRBD1 on 5 matching bases. Germline values: CDR1 LNHDA, CDR2 SQIVND (reference sequence). V shed 2 bases and J shed 4 bases, with 32 bases lying between them. The CDR3 loop spans 21 amino acids. For the CDR3, the DNA is TGTGCCAGTAGTATATCAGTCGAGAAGGGACTCCAGTCGGCGTGGGGCTATGGCTACACCTTC. It yields the protein CASSISVEKGLQSAWGYGYTF.

The chain carries TRBV15 and TRBJ2-1, with D possibly matching TRBD1 (6 bases). CDR3 length: 15 residues. The germline V gene has CDR1 LNHNV and CDR2 YYDKDF (reference sequence). The V and J ends lost 1 base and 4 bases respectively, with 11 bases between them. CDR3 sequence reads: CATSRALQGYNEQFF. In DNA, the CDR3 is TGTGCCACCAGCAGAGCCCTACAGGGTTACAATGAGCAGTTCTTC. Variable domain in full (rest from reference TRBV15 and TRBJ2-1): DAMVIQNPRYQVTQFGKPVTLSCSQTLNHNVMYWYQQKSSQAPKLLFHYYDKDFNNEADTPDNFQSRRPNTSFCFLDIRSPGLGDTAMYLCATSRALQGYNEQFFGPGTRLTVL.

The genes are TRBV29-1 and TRBJ2-3, with 11 bases fitting TRBD2. J lost 6 bases, V lost 2 bases, and 1 base had no gene match. The CDR3 extends over 13 amino acids. Germline V gene sequence: CDR1 SQVTM, CDR2 ANQGSEA. The chain's CDR3 is CSVETSGSDTQYF. The CDR3, as DNA: TGCAGCGTTGAAACTAGCGGGAGCGATACGCAGTATTTT.

The chain employs TRBV9 and TRBJ2-2; D unresolved. The CDR3 contains 14 residues. The V and J ends lost 0 bases and 0 bases respectively, with 3 bases between them. CDR1 and CDR2 (germline): SGDLS, YYNGEE. The CDR3 here is CASSVAANTGELFF. CDR3 sequence (DNA): TGTGCCAGCAGCGTAGCCGCGAACACCGGGGAGCTGTTTTTT.

This chain uses TRBV6-5 with TRBJ1-2; 9 positions agree with TRBD1. The CDR3 contains 15 residues. CDR1 is MNHEY, CDR2 SVGAGI, per germline. Trimming took 7 bases from V and 6 from J; bases not matched to a gene: 12. The CDR3, as DNA: TGTGCCAGCACCCGCGGGGGACAGGGATCGCATGGCTACACCTTC. This gives the protein CASTRGGQGSHGYTF.

V usage is TRBV9 and J usage is TRBJ1-3; D is undetermined. Trimming cost V 4 bases and J 4 bases, with 9 bases left between them. The CDR3 has 13 residues. CDR1 and CDR2 (germline): SGDLS, YYNGEE. The CDR3 sequence is CASSPPQGNTIYF. DNA for the CDR3: TGTGCCAGCAGCCCACCACAAGGAAACACCATATATTTT.

V gene TRBV19 combines with J gene TRBJ1-5; 11 nucleotides match TRBD1. V was clipped by 3 bases and J by 4 bases; unmatched bases: 5. The germline V gene has CDR1 LNHDA and CDR2 SQIVND (reference sequence). This CDR3 comprises 16 residues. CDR3 amino acids: CASSILGQGENQPQHF. As DNA, the CDR3 is TGTGCCAGTAGTATCTTGGGACAGGGGGAAAATCAGCCCCAGCATTTT.

This chain links TRBV28 with TRBJ2-7; a possible D gene is TRBD2 (6 bases). The CDR3 has 17 residues. Trimming pared 1 base from V and 0 bases from J, leaving 16 bases between. Germline CDR1 and CDR2: MDHEN and SYDVKM. The CDR3 here is CASSLSGVGGNSYEQYF. Here the CDR3 DNA reads TGTGCCAGCAGTTTATCTGGGGTGGGCGGGAACTCCTACGAGCAGTACTTC.

The rearrangement uses TRBV6-5 and TRBJ2-5; D unresolved. V lost 5 bases, J lost 7 bases, and 17 bases lay in between. The germline gives CDR1 MNHEY, CDR2 SVGAGI. The CDR3 is 14 amino acids. CDR3 region: CASSQEWADGTQYF. CDR3 DNA sequence: TGTGCCAGCAGTCAAGAGTGGGCCGACGGGACCCAGTACTTC.

The chain combines TRBV19 with TRBJ2-5; perhaps TRBD1 as D (6 bases). Trimming took off 3 bases at V and 2 bases at J, with 10 bases between the two ends. Germline V gene sequence: CDR1 LNHDA, CDR2 SQIVND (reference sequence). The CDR3 has 14 residues. The CDR3 region is CASSINRVQETQYF. Here the CDR3 DNA reads TGTGCCAGTAGTATTAACAGGGTTCAAGAGACCCAGTACTTC.

The chain has TRBV6-5 and TRBJ2-5; tentatively, D is TRBD2 (5 bases). The CDR3 has 15 residues. V dropped 6 bases and J dropped 2 bases, with 16 bases sitting between them. Germline lookup yields CDR1 MNHEY and CDR2 SVGAGI. CDR3 coding DNA: TGTGCCAGCAGCTATGCGCACGGGGTACAAGAGACCCAGTACTTC. Translating it yields CASSYAHGVQETQYF.

This clone was seen a few times. The chain's CDR3 is CASSGGQGTGAFF. Here the CDR3 DNA reads TGTGCCAGCAGCGGGGGACAGGGGACCGGCGCTTTCTTT. The chain carries TRBV7-3 and TRBJ1-1, with 10 bases identical to TRBD1. Germline V gene lookup returns CDR1 SGHTA and CDR2 FQGTGA. With V trimmed by 5 bases and J by 11 bases, 8 bases remained unmatched. The CDR3 runs 13 residues.

The chain is built from TRBV27 and TRBJ2-2, with 7 bases that match TRBD2. Germline V gives CDR1 MNHEY, CDR2 SMNVEV (reference sequence). V lost 6 bases, J lost 1 base, and 2 bases stayed unmatched. This CDR3 comprises 14 residues. CDR3 sequence (DNA): TGTGCCAGCAGGCGGGAGTGGAACACCGGGGAGCTGTTTTTT. It encodes CASRREWNTGELFF.

As to this clone: The germline gene is not matched at one end of the junction; a read error may be the cause. CDR3 sequence reads: CASSLGDMNTEAFF. The CDR3 bases are TGTGCTAGCAGCTTAGGAGACATGAACACTGAAGCTTTCTTT. The chain has TRBV7-7 and TRBJ1-1, with D uncertain. The germline CDR1 and CDR2 sequences are SSHAT and FNYEAQ (reference sequence). There are 14 residues in the CDR3. The variable domain in full, with the rest retrieved from reference TRBV7-7 and TRBJ1-1, is GAGVSQSPRYKVTKRGQDVTLRCDPISSHATLYWYQQALGQGPEFLTYFNYEAQPDKSGLPSDRFSAERPEGSISTLTIQRTEQRDSAMYRCASSLGDMNTEAFFGQGTRLTVV.

V is TRBV7-6 and J is TRBJ1-1; 9 bases fit TRBD1. The CDR3 has 17 residues. Looked up from germline, CDR1 is SGHVS and CDR2 is FNYEAQ. The trim removed 5 bases at V and 4 bases at J, leaving 14 bases unmatched. The CDR3 loop is CASSEPWNGTGTTEAFF. For the CDR3, the DNA is TGTGCCAGCAGCGAACCGTGGAATGGGACAGGGACCACTGAAGCTTTCTTT.

This chain links TRBV27 with TRBJ2-7, with a tentative D call TRBD1 (6 bases). This CDR3 is built from 13 residues. V was trimmed by 1 base and J by 5 bases, leaving 9 bases between them. The germline CDR1 and CDR2 sequences are MNHEY and SMNVEV (reference sequence). CDR3 bases: TGTGCCAGCAGTTTATTTACAGGGCACGAGCAGTACTTC. This codes for CASSLFTGHEQYF.

This clone showed up just once. CDR3 DNA sequence: TGTGCCAGCAGCCCTCACGGGGGGGGATCTGGCTACACCTTC. This translates into CASSPHGGGSGYTF. V gene TRBV7-3 combines with J gene TRBJ1-2; weak D call: TRBD1 (5 bases). CDR3 length: 14 residues. V lost 5 bases and J lost 7, with 17 bases in between. CDR1 is SGHTA, CDR2 FQGTGA, per germline.

The chain has TRBV18 and TRBJ1-3; D is perhaps TRBD1 (6 bases). Germline V gives CDR1 KGHSH, CDR2 LQKENI. This CDR3 comprises 15 residues. Trimming removed 3 bases at V and 0 bases at J, with 9 bases between. The CDR3 spells CASSPDRSSGNTIYF. CDR3 nucleotide sequence: TGTGCCAGCTCACCCGACAGGAGCTCTGGAAACACCATATATTTT.

The chain uses TRBV4-3 and TRBJ2-1; TRBD1 agrees at 7 bases. Germline V CDR1 and CDR2: LGHNA, YSLEER. V gave up 0 bases and J gave up 6 bases; unmatched junction bases: 2. The CDR3 is 14 amino acids. The CDR3 DNA is TGCGCCAGCAGCCAAGATCACAGGGGCAATGAGCAGTTCTTC. Residues: CASSQDHRGNEQFF.

The rearrangement links TRBV7-8 to TRBJ2-7, with TRBD2 matching 7 bases. The ends lost 3 bases at V and 2 bases at J; junction bases unmatched: 7. Germline loops: CDR1 SGHVS, CDR2 FQNEAQ. The CDR3 loop spans 15 amino acids. DNA of the CDR3: TGTGCCAGCAGCTTTACAGCGGGACGACCCTACGAGCAGTACTTC. Its translation is CASSFTAGRPYEQYF.

This rearrangement joins TRBV2 to TRBJ2-4, with a possible D match to TRBD1 (5 bases). This CDR3 is built from 15 residues. V was trimmed by 3 bases and J by 7 bases, leaving 16 bases between them. Germline CDR1 reads SNHLY; CDR2 reads FYNNEI. CDR3 in amino acids: CASSDVGVVVNIQYF. DNA for the CDR3: TGTGCCAGCAGTGATGTAGGGGTTGTAGTGAACATTCAGTACTTC.